The rows below give T cell receptor beta chains drawn from one sample of a study of OX40 agonist ivuxolimab in advanced cancers. TCRdb's copy holds only in-frame clones and misses some; the assay was immunoSEQ multiplex PCR. The repertoire consists of 82,000 or so clones, with roughly 92% occurring once and the leading ten covering over 0.6%. Sequenced here: CD4+ or CD8+ T cells sorted from blood, sampled in a trial of the OX40 agonist ivuxolimab. Receptors originate from an adult with an advanced solid tumor such as melanoma, head and neck, liver or kidney cancer. The CDR3 runs from the conserved cysteine through the conserved F or W. The D gene is left open where the match is weak. Not all rows give a size; the values are once, few, many and, for expanded clones, a class.

clone size,J gene,V gene,CDR3 length,D gene,CDR3 DNA,CDR3 protein
.,TRBJ2-2,TRBV11-3,14,.,TGTGCCAGCAGCTATCTCCAGGGGAGCGGGGAGCTGTTTTTT,CASSYLQGSGELFF
.,TRBJ1-3,TRBV9,14,.,TGTGCCAGCATAGGCAGGAACTCTGGAAACACCATATATTTT,CASIGRNSGNTIYF
once,TRBJ2-4,TRBV6-1,15,.,TGTGCCAGCAGTGAGATCGGACTAGCCAAAAACATTCAGTACTTC,CASSEIGLAKNIQYF
.,TRBJ2-7,TRBV7-7,16,TRBD2,TGTGCTAGCAGCTTAGGAGCGGGAGTGCGGCCATACGAGCAGTACTTC,CASSLGAGVRPYEQYF
few,TRBJ2-1,TRBV19,14,.,TGTGCCAGTACCGGGGGGCGCAGAGACAATGAGCAGTTCTTC,CASTGGRRDNEQFF
.,TRBJ1-1,TRBV7-3,17,TRBD1,TGTGCCAGCAGCTTAACGAGGCAGGGGGCTAGAAACACTGAAGCTTTCTTT,CASSLTRQGARNTEAFF
.,TRBJ1-4,TRBV30,14,.,TGTGCCTGGAGTGTACTTTCAGGGCAAGAAAAACTGTTTTTT,CAWSVLSGQEKLFF
once,TRBJ2-1,TRBV9,15,.,TGTGCCAGCAGCGCCGTGGGGAACTCCTACAATGAGCAGTTCTTC,CASSAVGNSYNEQFF
.,TRBJ2-1,TRBV7-2,16,.,TGTGCCAGCAGCTTAGCCATGGGGGGTGTAAACAATGAGCAGTTCTTC,CASSLAMGGVNNEQFF
.,TRBJ1-5,TRBV27,14,.,TGTGCCAGCAGTTTCAGAGGAGGCAATCAGCCCCAGCATTTT,CASSFRGGNQPQHF
.,TRBJ1-1,TRBV30,14,TRBD1,TGTGCCTGGGCCCATTGGACAGGGGACACTGAAGCTTTCTTT,CAWAHWTGDTEAFF
once,TRBJ2-3,TRBV11-2,16,.,TGTGCCAGCAGCTTAGAAGCGCAGGTCCTAGGGGATACGCAGTATTTT,CASSLEAQVLGDTQYF